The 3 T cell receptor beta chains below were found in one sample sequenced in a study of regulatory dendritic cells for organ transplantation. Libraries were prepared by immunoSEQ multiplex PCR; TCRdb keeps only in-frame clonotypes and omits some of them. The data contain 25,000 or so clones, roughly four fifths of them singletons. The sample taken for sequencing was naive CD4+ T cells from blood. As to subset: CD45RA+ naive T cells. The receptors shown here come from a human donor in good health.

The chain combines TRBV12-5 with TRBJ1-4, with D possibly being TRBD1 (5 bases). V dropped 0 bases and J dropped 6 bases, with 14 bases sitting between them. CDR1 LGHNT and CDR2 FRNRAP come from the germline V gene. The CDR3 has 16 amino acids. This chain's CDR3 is CASGLVTGNTHEKLFF. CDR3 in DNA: TGTGCTAGTGGTTTGGTAACAGGCAATACACATGAAAAACTGTTTTTT.

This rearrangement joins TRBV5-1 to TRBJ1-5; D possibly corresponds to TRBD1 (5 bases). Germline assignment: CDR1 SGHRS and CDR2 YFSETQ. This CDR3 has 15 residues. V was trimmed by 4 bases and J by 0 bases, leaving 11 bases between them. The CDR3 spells CASSPTGYSNQPQHF. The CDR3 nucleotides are TGCGCCAGCAGCCCAACAGGCTATAGCAATCAGCCCCAGCATTTT.

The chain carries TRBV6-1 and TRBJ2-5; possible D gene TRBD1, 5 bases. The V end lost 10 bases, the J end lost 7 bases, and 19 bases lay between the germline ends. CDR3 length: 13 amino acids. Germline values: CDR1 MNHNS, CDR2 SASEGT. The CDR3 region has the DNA TGTGCCATCCAGGCCCTCAACAGGCGGACCCAGTACTTC. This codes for CAIQALNRRTQYF.